These 28 T cell receptor beta chains came from one sample sequenced in a study of blood T cell repertoires in COVID-19. The table came from immunoSEQ multiplex PCR; TCRdb's copy has only in-frame clones and leaves some out. The sample lists 200,000 to 250,000 clones; roughly 90% were seen once. The sequenced sample was peripheral blood. All receptors come from a woman between 55 and 75 years old with acute or convalescent COVID-19.

The chain combines TRBV11-2 with TRBJ1-2; a weak D match, TRBD1 (5 bases). Germline values: CDR1 SGHAT, CDR2 FQNNGV. Trimming cost V 1 base and J 4 bases, with 10 bases left between them. The CDR3 covers 14 residues. The CDR3 coding sequence is TGTGCCAGCAGCTTAGGGAGGGGTGGCTATGGCTACACCTTC. The encoded protein is CASSLGRGGYGYTF.

This clone was seen a single time. The chain is built from TRBV6-6 and TRBJ1-1; 7 bases agree with TRBD1. Unmatched junction bases numbered 9, after V lost 6 bases and J lost 8 bases. CDR1 is MNHNY and CDR2 is SVGAGI in the germline V gene (reference sequence). The CDR3 consists of 13 residues. The CDR3: CASSPGTVGEAFF. In DNA, the CDR3 is TGTGCCAGCAGCCCCGGGACAGTGGGAGAAGCTTTCTTT.

The V call is TRBV18, the J call TRBJ1-4, with D possibly being TRBD1 (6 bases). Germline V gene data show CDR1 as KGHSH and CDR2 as LQKENI. The CDR3 runs to 14 residues. Trimming left V 3 bases short and J 3 bases short, with 8 bases between. CDR3 sequence: CASSPTGSNEKLFF. As DNA, the CDR3 is TGTGCCAGCTCACCTACAGGGTCTAATGAAAAACTGTTTTTT.

This clone appeared a single time. The V call is TRBV5-6, the J call TRBJ1-4; D is possibly TRBD1 (5 bases). V was shortened by 1 base and J by 7 bases, with 11 bases between the two germline ends. The CDR3 covers 14 residues. Germline CDR1 SGHDT, CDR2 YYEEEE. The CDR3 sequence is CASSLIQGGEKLFF. Here the CDR3 DNA reads TGTGCCAGCAGCTTGATTCAGGGAGGTGAAAAACTGTTTTTT.

The chain has TRBV4-1 and TRBJ1-2; 8 bases are shared with TRBD1. The CDR3 contains 15 residues. Germline-derived CDR1 and CDR2 are MGHRA and YSYEKL. V shed 3 bases, J shed 5 bases, and the junction held 8 bases outside the gene matches. The CDR3 is CASSQPGQAIYGYTF. CDR3 bases: TGCGCCAGCAGCCAGCCGGGACAGGCGATATATGGCTACACCTTC.

The V and J genes are TRBV11-3 and TRBJ2-7; D perhaps matches TRBD2 (5 bases). Germline V gene lookup returns CDR1 SGHNT and CDR2 YENEEA. The CDR3 length is 13 residues. V was pared by 5 bases and J by 5 bases, with 13 bases between. CDR3 amino acids: CASSLTAAHEQYF. CDR3 DNA sequence: TGTGCCAGCAGCCTCACAGCGGCTCACGAGCAGTACTTC.

The chain links TRBV7-2 to TRBJ2-1; 7 bases are shared with TRBD1. V lost 2 bases, J lost 2 bases, and 9 bases stayed unmatched. From germline, CDR1 is SGHTA and CDR2 FQGNSA. The CDR3 consists of 17 residues. The CDR3 reads CASSLSSGQGAYNEQFF. DNA for the CDR3: TGTGCCAGCAGCTTATCATCCGGGCAGGGGGCCTACAATGAGCAGTTCTTC.

The chain joins TRBV15 to TRBJ2-3, with D tentatively TRBD1 (6 bases). This CDR3 contains 15 residues. Trimming removed 3 bases at V and 4 bases at J, with 14 bases between. Germline lookup yields CDR1 LNHNV and CDR2 YYDKDF (reference sequence). CDR3 nucleotides: TGTGCCACCAGCAGCGGGACAATGCGGGCAGATACGCAGTATTTT. As protein: CATSSGTMRADTQYF.

The chain has TRBV30 and TRBJ2-2; TRBD2 agrees at 9 bases. CDR1 and CDR2 (germline): GTSNPN, SVGIG (reference sequence). Trimming removed 0 bases from V and 6 bases from J; junction bases left unmatched: 5. This CDR3 region has 15 residues. The CDR3 loop reads CAWSVRTSAAGELFF. The DNA of the CDR3 is TGTGCCTGGAGTGTCAGGACTAGCGCCGCCGGGGAGCTGTTTTTT.

V is TRBV6-5 and J is TRBJ1-6; 7 nucleotides align to TRBD1. This CDR3 is 14 amino acids long. CDR1 is MNHEY and CDR2 is SVGAGI in the germline V gene. With V trimmed by 6 bases and J by 6 bases, 5 bases remained unmatched. CDR3 coding DNA: TGTGCCAGCAGGCGTCAGGGGGTTAATTCACCCCTCCACTTT. It encodes CASRRQGVNSPLHF.

This chain uses TRBV18 with TRBJ2-1, with 7 bases aligning to TRBD1. The J segment lost 12 bases and the V segment lost 1 base, leaving 12 bases of the junction unmatched. Germline lookup yields CDR1 KGHSH and CDR2 LQKENI. The CDR3 contains 15 residues. The chain's CDR3 is CASSPLRDSAIGQFF. In DNA form, the CDR3 reads TGTGCCAGCTCACCACTTCGGGACAGCGCGATAGGGCAGTTCTTC.

V and J are TRBV7-8 and TRBJ1-4, with a tentative D call TRBD1 (5 bases). Per germline, CDR1 SGHVS and CDR2 FQNEAQ. Between the trimmed V and J ends, which lost 6 bases and 7 bases, there was a span of 12 bases. This CDR3 spans 13 amino acids. CDR3 region: CASRVRGTEKLFF. CDR3 sequence (DNA): TGTGCCAGCAGAGTTAGGGGTACTGAAAAACTGTTTTTT.

The rearrangement links TRBV5-1 to TRBJ2-6; 8 positions agree with TRBD1. The CDR3 consists of 17 residues. Germline V gene data show CDR1 as SGHRS and CDR2 as YFSETQ. Unmatched junction bases numbered 8, after V lost 2 bases and J lost 4 bases. CDR3 sequence reads: CASSFRQGLQGANVLTF. CDR3 coding DNA: TGCGCCAGCAGCTTTCGACAGGGGTTGCAGGGGGCCAACGTCCTGACTTTC.

The chain has TRBV18 and TRBJ2-1, with D maybe TRBD1 (6 bases). The V gene's germline CDR1 is KGHSH and CDR2 LQKENI. The V gene lost 3 bases and the J gene lost 4 bases, with 7 bases spanning the gap. CDR3 size: 13 residues. The CDR3: CASSPGQYNEQFF. DNA of the CDR3: TGTGCCAGCTCACCCGGACAGTACAATGAGCAGTTCTTC.

The chain links TRBV19 to TRBJ2-7; tentatively, D is TRBD2 (6 bases). Per the germline V gene, CDR1 is LNHDA and CDR2 is SQIVND (reference sequence). Trimming cost V 5 bases and J 3 bases, with 14 bases left between them. The CDR3 spans 14 residues. CDR3 loop: CASSLRDSNYEQYF. The CDR3 DNA is TGTGCCAGTAGTCTCCGGGACTCGAACTACGAGCAGTACTTC.

This clone occurred a few times. V is TRBV6-5 and J is TRBJ2-7; D unresolved. This CDR3 comprises 15 residues. V was cut by 4 bases and J by 2 bases, with 15 bases left in between. Germline V gene sequence: CDR1 MNHEY, CDR2 SVGAGI. This CDR3 is CASSSSRVSPYEQYF. The CDR3 bases are TGTGCCAGCAGTTCTTCCCGAGTGTCCCCCTACGAGCAGTACTTC.

The chain joins TRBV6-5 to TRBJ1-1; 7 bases are shared with TRBD1. J gave up 5 bases and V 2 bases, and 11 bases lay outside the gene matches. Germline CDR1 MNHEY, CDR2 SVGAGI. The CDR3 contains 16 residues. The CDR3 DNA is TGTGCCAGCAGTTACCGATCTGTGACAGGGCATACTGAAGCTTTCTTT. It encodes CASSYRSVTGHTEAFF.

The chain is built from TRBV5-1 and TRBJ1-1, with 8 bases fitting TRBD1. The ends lost 4 bases at V and 0 bases at J; junction bases unmatched: 8. There are 16 residues in the CDR3. The germline V gene encodes CDR1 SGHRS and CDR2 YFSETQ. The DNA for the CDR3 is TGCGCCAGCAGCATCGGGACAGGATCTATGAACACTGAAGCTTTCTTT. It encodes CASSIGTGSMNTEAFF.

The chain recombines TRBV4-3 with TRBJ2-5, with 11 bases aligning to TRBD2. The CDR3 sequence is 19 residues long. CDR1 and CDR2 from the germline V gene are LGHNA and YSLEER. The V and J ends lost 4 bases and 4 bases, in that order; junction bases with no gene match: 17. The CDR3 loop reads CASSLLLPTSGMGIETQYF. The CDR3 DNA follows: TGCGCCAGCAGCCTACTCCTCCCGACTAGCGGGATGGGAATAGAGACCCAGTACTTC.

The CDR3 sequence is CASNSRRDWNLTEAFF. The CDR3 region has the DNA TGTGCCAGCAACAGTCGACGGGACTGGAATCTCACTGAAGCTTTCTTT. J is TRBJ1-1 and V is TRBV7-4, with D possibly being TRBD1 (5 bases). Trimming cost V 7 bases and J 4 bases, with 22 bases left between them. The CDR3 sequence is 16 residues long. CDR1 and CDR2 (germline): SGHVT, SQSDAQ.

V usage is TRBV6-2 or TRBV6-3 and J usage is TRBJ2-5; D is perhaps TRBD2 (5 bases). The CDR3 is made up of 14 amino acids. Germline CDR1 reads MNHEY; CDR2 reads SVGEGT. Trimming took 6 bases from V and 5 from J, leaving 16 bases between them. CDR3 coding DNA: TGTGCCAGCAGCCGACGGACTGGCTGGGAGACCCAGTACTTC. Residues: CASSRRTGWETQYF.

This chain joins TRBV5-1 and TRBJ1-4; TRBD1 matches 8 bases. CDR3 length equals 17 residues. Trimming removed 0 bases from V and 0 bases from J; junction bases left unmatched: 4. From germline, CDR1 is SGHRS and CDR2 YFSETQ. CDR3 protein: CASSLGQGSATNEKLFF. CDR3 nucleotide sequence: TGCGCCAGCAGCTTGGGACAGGGGTCGGCAACTAATGAAAAACTGTTTTTT.

V usage is TRBV6-5 and J usage is TRBJ1-1, with 9 nucleotides matching TRBD1. V gave up 5 bases and J gave up 0 bases; unmatched junction bases: 4. CDR3 length equals 15 residues. Germline CDR1 is MNHEY and CDR2 is SVGAGI. In nucleotides, the CDR3 is TGTGCCAGCAGTCCCGGGACAGGGATGAACACTGAAGCTTTCTTT. Translated: CASSPGTGMNTEAFF.

In this sample, this clone turned up many times. The chain has TRBV7-3 and TRBJ2-5; TRBD1 is a possible D gene (5 bases). The CDR3 length is 16 residues. Trimming shortened V by 2 bases and J by 5 bases, and 18 bases separated the two germline ends. Germline CDR1 is SGHTA and CDR2 is FQGTGA. The CDR3 protein is CASSLGSPGPRETQYF. CDR3 nucleotides: TGTGCCAGCAGCTTAGGGTCGCCAGGGCCGAGGGAGACCCAGTACTTC.

The rearrangement joins TRBV3-1 (or the pseudogene TRBV3-2) to TRBJ2-1; D gene ambiguous. The V gene's germline CDR1 is LGHDT and CDR2 YNNKEL (reference sequence). The CDR3 contains 12 residues. Trimming pared 4 bases from V and 7 bases from J, leaving 8 bases between. CDR3 coding DNA: TGTGCCAGCAGCCGCCACCGGAATGAGCAGTTCTTC. Protein: CASSRHRNEQFF.

A note on this clone: Within the sample, other DNA sequences also encode this same CDR3. The chain combines TRBV18 with TRBJ2-7; 8 bases are shared with TRBD1. The CDR3 extends over 14 amino acids. Germline CDR1 reads KGHSH; CDR2 reads LQKENI. The trim removed 2 bases at V and 3 bases at J, leaving 3 bases unmatched. The CDR3 loop is CASSPGTGGYEQYF. CDR3 sequence (DNA): TGTGCCAGCTCACCAGGGACAGGAGGCTACGAGCAGTACTTC.

The rearrangement joins TRBV3-1 (or the pseudogene TRBV3-2) to TRBJ2-5; 8 nucleotides match TRBD2. The CDR3 totals 18 residues. J gave up 7 bases and V 0 bases, and 16 bases lay outside the gene matches. Looked up from germline, CDR1 is LGHDT and CDR2 is YNNKEL (reference sequence). DNA of the CDR3: TGTGCCAGCAGCCAAGATCCTCACACTAGCGGTGGGCCGGGGACCCAGTACTTC. Protein: CASSQDPHTSGGPGTQYF.

The J gene is TRBJ2-3, the V gene TRBV24-1; 8 nucleotides line up with TRBD2. V lost 8 bases, J lost 0 bases, and 15 bases stayed unmatched. The CDR3 contains 18 residues. Per germline, CDR1 KGHDR and CDR2 SFDVKD. CDR3 DNA sequence: TGTGCCACCAAGAGAAGGCGGGGGGAACGATCTAGCACAGATACGCAGTATTTT. Encoded protein: CATKRRRGERSSTDTQYF.